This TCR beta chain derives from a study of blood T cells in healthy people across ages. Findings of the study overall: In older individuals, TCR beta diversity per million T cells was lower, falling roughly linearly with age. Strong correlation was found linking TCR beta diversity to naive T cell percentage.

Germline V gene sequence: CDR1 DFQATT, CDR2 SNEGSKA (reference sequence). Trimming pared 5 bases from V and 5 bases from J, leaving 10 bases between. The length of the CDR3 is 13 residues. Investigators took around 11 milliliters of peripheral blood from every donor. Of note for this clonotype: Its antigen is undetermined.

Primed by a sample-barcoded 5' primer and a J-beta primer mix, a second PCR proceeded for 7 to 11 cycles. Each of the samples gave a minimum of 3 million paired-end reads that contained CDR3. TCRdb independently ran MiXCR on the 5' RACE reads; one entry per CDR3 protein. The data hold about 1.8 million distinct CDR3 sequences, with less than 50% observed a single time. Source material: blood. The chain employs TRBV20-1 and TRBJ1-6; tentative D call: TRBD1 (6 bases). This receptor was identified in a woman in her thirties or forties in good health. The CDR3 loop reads CSAGGLDNSPLHF. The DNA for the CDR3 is TGCAGTGCTGGGGGCCTCGATAATTCACCCCTCCACTTT.